This TCR beta chain was sequenced during a study of cytomegalovirus exposure and HLA in healthy donors. In the PCR, 60 Vbeta and 13 Jbeta primers were used. The repertoire was sequenced with immunoSEQ multiplex PCR; TCRdb's copy has only in-frame clones and lacks some. The data hold 130,000 to 150,000 clones, with around 77% observed a single time. Findings of the study overall: Most TCR beta V segments were productive about 87% or about 30% of the time in an earlier analysis. Among the most significant clusters, several appeared linked to common viral pathogens in a later analysis.

The CDR3 length is 16 residues. Germline CDR1 MNHEY, CDR2 SMNVEV (reference sequence). V dropped 3 bases and J dropped 5 bases, with 17 bases sitting between them. As to this clone: Its target is unknown.

The specimen was PBMCs. The J gene is TRBJ2-1, the V gene TRBV27; TRBD1 is a possible D gene (6 bases). The TCR comes from a man under 40 in good health and CMV-seronegative. CDR3 nucleotide sequence: TGTGCCAGCAGTTTGGTTTTTGGGGGCCGTAACAATGAGCAGTTCTTC. Its translation is CASSLVFGGRNNEQFF.